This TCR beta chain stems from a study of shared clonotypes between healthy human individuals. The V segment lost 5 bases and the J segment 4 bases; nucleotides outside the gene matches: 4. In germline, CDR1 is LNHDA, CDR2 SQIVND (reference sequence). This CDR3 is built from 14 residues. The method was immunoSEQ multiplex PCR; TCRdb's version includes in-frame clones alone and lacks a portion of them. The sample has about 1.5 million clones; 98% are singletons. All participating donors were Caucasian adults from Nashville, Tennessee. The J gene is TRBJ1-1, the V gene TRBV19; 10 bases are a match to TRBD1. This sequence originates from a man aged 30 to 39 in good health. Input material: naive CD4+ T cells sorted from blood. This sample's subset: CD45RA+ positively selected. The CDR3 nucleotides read TGTGCCAGTAGTTTCAGGACAGGGGGCACTGAAGCTTTCTTT. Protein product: CASSFRTGGTEAFF.